These 31 T cell receptor beta chains share one sample of origin, sequenced in a study of blood T cells in healthy people across ages. Using a J-beta primer mix together with a sample-barcoded 5' primer, a second PCR was run for roughly 6 to 11 cycles. Each CDR3 protein is one row after TCRdb ran MiXCR on the 5' RACE reads. The repertoire holds 850,000 to 1,000,000 distinct CDR3 sequences, with roughly 51% as singletons. Sample: blood. The source of these receptors is a woman aged 60-75 years in good health.

V and J are TRBV5-1 and TRBJ2-5; 7 bases line up with TRBD2. The CDR3 contains 15 residues. From germline, CDR1 is SGHRS and CDR2 YFSETQ. The ends lost 4 bases at V and 5 bases at J; junction bases unmatched: 11. The CDR3 is CASSPTPGGSETQYF. In DNA, the CDR3 is TGCGCCAGCAGCCCCACTCCGGGGGGTAGTGAGACCCAGTACTTC.

The rearrangement uses TRBV16 and TRBJ2-7; D is unresolved. Germline loops: CDR1 KGHSY, CDR2 FQNENV. The V and J ends lost 0 bases and 10 bases respectively, with 10 bases between them. This CDR3 comprises 12 residues. In DNA form, the CDR3 reads TGTGCCAGCAGCCAATCTTTCGCAGATCAGTACTTC. It is translated as CASSQSFADQYF.

The J gene is TRBJ1-2, the V gene TRBV6-5; no firm D call. The V end lost 7 bases, the J end lost 2 bases, and 8 bases lay between the germline ends. The CDR3 loop spans 12 amino acids. The germline V gene has CDR1 MNHEY and CDR2 SVGAGI. The CDR3 loop is CASTNGNYGYTF. The CDR3 DNA reads TGTGCCAGCACGAACGGGAACTATGGCTACACCTTC.

The CDR3 DNA is TGTGCCAGCAGCTACCCGGGACAGGGTGGGGAGCAGTACTTC. Translation gives CASSYPGQGGEQYF. The genes are TRBV7-9 and TRBJ2-7; 9 bases line up with TRBD1. Germline V CDR1 and CDR2: SEHNR, FQNEAQ (reference sequence). Losses at the gene ends were 4 bases for V and 7 bases for J; bases not matched to a gene: 8. The CDR3 runs 14 residues.

The V call is TRBV2, the J call TRBJ2-2; D is possibly TRBD1 (5 bases). Trimming took 8 bases from V and 7 from J, leaving 17 bases between them. Germline V gene lookup returns CDR1 SNHLY and CDR2 FYNNEI. The CDR3 is 14 amino acids. The CDR3 DNA is TGTGCCAGCGCACTTTCAGGGTCCGTCGGGGAGCTGTTTTTT. It encodes CASALSGSVGELFF.

This clonotype was detected many times. The CDR3 DNA reads as TGCAGCGTTGGGACAGGGGTTCGGTACGAGCAGTACTTC. It yields the protein CSVGTGVRYEQYF. The chain has TRBV29-1 and TRBJ2-7, with TRBD1 identical over 9 bases. V was pared by 4 bases and J by 4 bases, with 5 bases of the junction left unmatched. Looked up from germline, CDR1 is SQVTM and CDR2 is ANQGSEA. CDR3 length: 13 residues.

This clonotype has only one observation. The chain employs TRBV5-4 and TRBJ2-2; TRBD1 is a possible D gene (6 bases). The CDR3 loop spans 14 amino acids. The germline V gene encodes CDR1 SGHNT and CDR2 YYREEE (reference sequence). Trimming removed 4 bases at V and 6 bases at J, with 13 bases between. CDR3 coding DNA: TGTGCCAGCAGCCGTAAAACAGGGTCCGGGGAGCTGTTTTTT. Protein sequence: CASSRKTGSGELFF. Combining the CDR3 with reference TRBV5-4 and TRBJ2-2 gives the whole variable domain ETGVTQSPTHLIKTRGQQVTLRCSSQSGHNTVSWYQQALGQGPQFIFQYYREEENGRGNFPPRFSGLQFPNYSSELNVNALELDDSALYLCASSRKTGSGELFFGEGSRLTVL.

This chain joins TRBV4-1 and TRBJ2-1; 8 bases fit TRBD2. This CDR3 comprises 14 residues. Looked up from germline, CDR1 is MGHRA and CDR2 is YSYEKL. With V trimmed by 3 bases and J by 8 bases, 6 bases remained unmatched. As DNA, the CDR3 is TGCGCCAGCAGCCATGCGGGAGGTCGAGATGAGCAGTTCTTC. Protein sequence: CASSHAGGRDEQFF.

This clonotype has just a few counts. The chain links TRBV4-3 to TRBJ1-1, with D possibly being TRBD1 (5 bases). CDR3 length equals 14 residues. In germline, CDR1 is LGHNA, CDR2 YSLEER. V dropped 0 bases and J dropped 6 bases, with 11 bases sitting between them. The chain's CDR3 is CASSQDQGRSEAFF. CDR3 in DNA: TGCGCCAGCAGCCAAGATCAGGGACGGTCTGAAGCTTTCTTT.

The chain uses TRBV6-4 and TRBJ2-3, with 10 nucleotides matching TRBD2. This CDR3 region has 16 residues. Germline assignment: CDR1 MRHNA and CDR2 SNTAGT. J lost 4 bases, V lost 0 bases, and 4 bases had no gene match. CDR3 sequence (DNA): TGTGCCAGCAGTGACTCGCTAGCGGGAGCTGCAGATACGCAGTATTTT. It codes for CASSDSLAGAADTQYF.

V gene TRBV20-1 combines with J gene TRBJ1-6; weak D call: TRBD1 (6 bases). This CDR3 region has 14 residues. CDR1 and CDR2 from the germline V gene are DFQATT and SNEGSKA (reference sequence). V was shortened by 0 bases and J by 8 bases, with 11 bases between the two germline ends. CDR3 protein: CSAREGTSYSPLHF. In DNA, the CDR3 is TGCAGTGCTAGAGAGGGGACATCCTATTCACCCCTCCACTTT.

This clonotype appeared a few times. The genes are TRBV4-3 and TRBJ1-2, with D unclear. The CDR3 contains 13 residues. CDR1 LGHNA and CDR2 YSLEER come from the germline V gene. V lost 3 bases and J lost 1, with 6 bases in between. In DNA, the CDR3 is TGCGCCAGCAGCCACACTGATAACTATGGCTACACCTTC. It codes for CASSHTDNYGYTF.

This clonotype was observed at least ten times. CDR3 region: CASSSLAEILQYF. The CDR3 DNA is TGTGCCAGCAGCTCTCTAGCGGAAATACTACAGTACTTC. The gene calls are TRBV7-2 and TRBJ2-5, with 7 positions matching TRBD2. The V gene end was trimmed by 4 bases and the J gene end by 11 bases; junction bases not matched to a gene: 10. Germline V gene sequence: CDR1 SGHTA, CDR2 FQGNSA. The CDR3 sequence is 13 residues long.

The CDR3: CSMTDPRGQYF. CDR3 in DNA: TGCAGCATGACCGACCCGAGGGGCCAGTACTTC. V gene TRBV20-1 combines with J gene TRBJ2-5; possibly TRBD1 or TRBD2 for D (5 bases each). The germline V gene has CDR1 DFQATT and CDR2 SNEGSKA (reference sequence). CDR3 length: 11 amino acids.

This chain joins TRBV12-3 or TRBV12-4 and TRBJ2-3; D perhaps matches TRBD2 (6 bases). The ends were cut back, 3 bases at V and 3 bases at J, with 13 bases in the middle. The CDR3 runs 15 residues. CDR3 in amino acids: CASSLAGRGTDTQYF. The CDR3 bases are TGTGCCAGCAGTTTGGCGGGAAGAGGGACAGATACGCAGTATTTT.

This clonotype was counted only a few times. The V gene is TRBV3-1, the J gene TRBJ2-5; 8 bases are shared with TRBD1. Germline values: CDR1 LGHDT, CDR2 YNNKEL (reference sequence). This CDR3 has 14 residues. The ends lost 4 bases at V and 3 bases at J; junction bases unmatched: 4. DNA of the CDR3: TGTGCCAGCAGCCCAGGGGGCTGGGAAGAGACCCAGTACTTC. The encoded protein is CASSPGGWEETQYF.

This clonotype was found a few times. The rearrangement links TRBV4-1 to TRBJ1-5; no clear D. Trimming removed 4 bases from V and 3 bases from J, with 16 bases in between. The CDR3 loop spans 16 amino acids. The germline gives CDR1 MGHRA, CDR2 YSYEKL. The CDR3 nucleotides read TGCGCCAGCAGCCCCAGTACTGCTGGTTTCAATCAGCCCCAGCATTTT. Residues: CASSPSTAGFNQPQHF.

This clonotype appeared a few times. V usage is TRBV20-1 and J usage is TRBJ2-3; 8 nucleotides agree with TRBD1. Trimming removed 3 bases from V and 3 bases from J; junction bases left unmatched: 14. Germline V lookup: CDR1 DFQATT, CDR2 SNEGSKA (reference sequence). This CDR3 contains 17 residues. CDR3 in DNA: TGCAGTGCTAGGGTAGGACAGGGATGGAGGGGTACAGATACGCAGTATTTT. It codes for CSARVGQGWRGTDTQYF.

The rearrangement joins TRBV7-2 to TRBJ2-7, with a possible D match to TRBD2 (5 bases). Trimming pared 7 bases from V and 2 bases from J, leaving 18 bases between. This CDR3 is built from 15 residues. Germline CDR1 and CDR2: SGHTA and FQGNSA. The CDR3 bases are TGTGCCAGCAACCCACGCTTCGACGGGGCCTACGAGCAGTACTTC. Translating it yields CASNPRFDGAYEQYF.

V is TRBV7-9 and J is TRBJ2-6; D is undetermined. V gave up 5 bases and J gave up 1 base, with 18 bases separating them. This CDR3 contains 18 residues. The germline V gene encodes CDR1 SEHNR and CDR2 FQNEAQ (reference sequence). CDR3 region: CASSPWDFPPSGANVLTF. The CDR3 coding sequence is TGTGCCAGCAGCCCCTGGGATTTTCCCCCATCTGGGGCCAACGTCCTGACTTTC.

This chain links TRBV20-1 with TRBJ2-1; D call uncertain. CDR1 is DFQATT, CDR2 SNEGSKA, per germline (reference sequence). This CDR3 spans 14 amino acids. V was clipped by 0 bases and J by 8 bases, with 14 bases between them. CDR3 protein: CSARDVRKGYEQFF. Here the CDR3 DNA reads TGCAGTGCTAGAGACGTCCGGAAGGGCTATGAGCAGTTCTTC.

The V gene is TRBV27, the J gene TRBJ2-1; perhaps D is TRBD1 or TRBD2 (5 bases each). CDR1 is MNHEY and CDR2 is SMNVEV in the germline V gene (reference sequence). Trimming left V 0 bases short and J 8 bases short, with 26 bases between. This CDR3 is built from 19 residues. The CDR3 sequence: CASSLSLGDAPGLLDEQFF. CDR3 nucleotides: TGTGCCAGCAGTTTATCCCTAGGGGATGCGCCAGGACTGCTGGATGAGCAGTTCTTC.

This clonotype has more than one count but fewer than ten. J is TRBJ2-3 and V is TRBV29-1; no reliable D call. Trimming shortened V by 3 bases and J by 8 bases, and 9 bases separated the two germline ends. The CDR3 has 11 amino acids. Germline V gives CDR1 SQVTM, CDR2 ANQGSEA. Here the CDR3 DNA reads TGCAGCGTTGAGCAGGACGGTACGCAGTATTTT. Encoded protein: CSVEQDGTQYF.

This chain uses TRBV3-1 with TRBJ2-7, with a possible D match to TRBD1 (6 bases). Germline values: CDR1 LGHDT, CDR2 YNNKEL (reference sequence). This CDR3 is 13 amino acids long. V was trimmed by 3 bases and J by 3 bases, leaving 9 bases between them. The CDR3 DNA reads as TGTGCCAGCAGCCAGGGACACCACTACGAGCAGTACTTC. Protein product: CASSQGHHYEQYF.

The V call is TRBV10-3, the J call TRBJ2-7; D is perhaps TRBD2 (7 bases). CDR1 and CDR2 from the germline V gene are ENHRY and SYGVKD. Trimming pared 2 bases from V and 3 bases from J, leaving 23 bases between. The CDR3 is 18 amino acids. CDR3 sequence (DNA): TGTGCCATCAGTGAGGGGGGCACTAAGGGGGGGCTGGGCTACGAGCAGTACTTC. Protein product: CAISEGGTKGGLGYEQYF.

There are a few counts of this clonotype. The chain uses TRBV27 and TRBJ2-7, with 7 bases matching TRBD1. V shed 5 bases, J shed 2 bases, and the junction held 12 bases outside the gene matches. The CDR3 covers 16 residues. Germline-derived CDR1 and CDR2 are MNHEY and SMNVEV (reference sequence). This chain's CDR3 is CASSVVGGTATYEQYF. CDR3 sequence (DNA): TGTGCCAGCAGTGTGGTGGGTGGGACAGCAACCTACGAGCAGTACTTC.

The J gene is TRBJ1-5, the V gene TRBV27; D remains unclear. The CDR3 extends over 14 amino acids. Looked up from germline, CDR1 is MNHEY and CDR2 is SMNVEV (reference sequence). Trimming stripped 8 bases from V and 9 bases from J, with 20 bases between. The CDR3 DNA sequence: TGTGCCAGCCGTGGAGCCCGGGAATCAGGGCCCCAGCATTTT. Translated: CASRGARESGPQHF.

The chain is built from TRBV28 and TRBJ1-2, with 8 bases identical to TRBD1. The CDR3 spans 15 residues. With 6 bases clipped from V and 4 bases from J, the junction kept 10 bases outside the gene matches. Per germline, CDR1 MDHEN and CDR2 SYDVKM. CDR3 protein: CASRTAGGGIYGYTF. CDR3 sequence (DNA): TGTGCCAGCAGGACCGCAGGGGGCGGAATCTATGGCTACACCTTC.

This clonotype was recorded a few times. The rearrangement links TRBV12-3 or TRBV12-4 to TRBJ2-3, with D perhaps TRBD1 or TRBD2 (5 bases each). The CDR3 totals 16 residues. Trimming took off 4 bases at V and 4 bases at J, with 18 bases between the two ends. The CDR3 spells CASSSGTASPPDTQYF. The CDR3 DNA reads TGTGCCAGCAGTTCCGGGACCGCAAGCCCCCCAGATACGCAGTATTTT.

The chain employs TRBV29-1 and TRBJ2-1, with 11 bases aligning to TRBD2. Per germline, CDR1 SQVTM and CDR2 ANQGSEA. J was trimmed by 7 bases and V by 8 bases; bases with no gene match: 7. The CDR3 is 13 residues long. The CDR3 is CSQTSGSLNEQFF. The CDR3 region has the DNA TGCAGCCAAACTAGCGGGAGCTTGAATGAGCAGTTCTTC.

The chain couples TRBV28 to TRBJ1-1; D gene unclear. The ends were cut back, 7 bases at V and 0 bases at J, with 12 bases in the middle. Germline values: CDR1 MDHEN, CDR2 SYDVKM. This CDR3 region has 14 residues. The DNA of the CDR3 is TGTGCCAGCAACCTGAGTGGGGTGAACACTGAAGCTTTCTTT. It specifies CASNLSGVNTEAFF.